The entry that follows covers one T cell receptor beta chain sequence. This sample stems from a study of T cell responses to AZD1222 COVID-19 vaccine. Germline CDR1 reads MNHNS; CDR2 reads SASEGT. CDR3 length equals 17 residues. The germline V and J ends were trimmed by 4 bases and 0 bases, with 16 bases remaining between them. Measured with immunoSEQ multiplex PCR; TCRdb has only the in-frame clones, and not every one. The table shows more than 70,000 clones, with 85% to 90% occurring only once. The sample consisted of peripheral blood, taken 28 days after the second AZD1222 dose. The sequence was collected from an adult who received the AZD1222 COVID-19 vaccine. V and J are TRBV6-1 and TRBJ1-5; TRBD1 is a possible D gene (6 bases). The CDR3 loop reads CASSAGWGRSSNQPQHF. CDR3 nucleotides: TGTGCCAGCAGTGCAGGGTGGGGGCGTAGTAGCAATCAGCCCCAGCATTTT.